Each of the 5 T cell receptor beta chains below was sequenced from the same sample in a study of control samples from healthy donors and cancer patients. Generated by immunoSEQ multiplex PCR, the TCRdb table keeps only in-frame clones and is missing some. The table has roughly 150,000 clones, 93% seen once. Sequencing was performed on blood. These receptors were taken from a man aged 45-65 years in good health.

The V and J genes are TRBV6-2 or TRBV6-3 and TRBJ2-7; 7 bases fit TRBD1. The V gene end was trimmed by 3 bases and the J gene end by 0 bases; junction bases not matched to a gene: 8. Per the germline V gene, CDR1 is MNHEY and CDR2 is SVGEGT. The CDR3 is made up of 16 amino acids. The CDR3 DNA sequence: TGTGCCAGCAGTTATCCCGCGACAGGGCCCTCCTACGAGCAGTACTTC. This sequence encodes CASSYPATGPSYEQYF.

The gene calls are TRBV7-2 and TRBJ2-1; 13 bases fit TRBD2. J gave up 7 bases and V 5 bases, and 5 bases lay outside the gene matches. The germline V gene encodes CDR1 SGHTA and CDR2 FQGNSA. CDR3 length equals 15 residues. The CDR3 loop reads CASSTGLAGVNEQFF. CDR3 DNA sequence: TGTGCCAGCAGCACCGGACTAGCGGGAGTTAATGAGCAGTTCTTC.

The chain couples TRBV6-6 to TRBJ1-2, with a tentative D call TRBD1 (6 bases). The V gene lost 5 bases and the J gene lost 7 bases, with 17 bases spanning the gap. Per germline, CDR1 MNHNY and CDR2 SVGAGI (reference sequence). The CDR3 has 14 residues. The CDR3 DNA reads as TGTGCCAGCAGTACCACCTCAGGGGCCACTGGCTACACCTTC. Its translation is CASSTTSGATGYTF.

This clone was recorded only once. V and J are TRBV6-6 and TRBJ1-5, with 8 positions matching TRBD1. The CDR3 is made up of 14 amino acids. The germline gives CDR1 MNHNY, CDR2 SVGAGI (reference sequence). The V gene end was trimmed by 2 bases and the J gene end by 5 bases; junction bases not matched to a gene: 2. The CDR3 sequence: CASSYVQGDQPQHF. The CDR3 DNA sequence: TGTGCCAGCAGTTACGTACAGGGGGATCAGCCCCAGCATTTT.

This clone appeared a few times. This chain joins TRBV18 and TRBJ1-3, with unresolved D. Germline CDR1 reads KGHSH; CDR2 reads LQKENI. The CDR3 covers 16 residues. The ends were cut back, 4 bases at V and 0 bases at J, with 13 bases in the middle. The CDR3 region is CASSLVTPHSGNTIYF. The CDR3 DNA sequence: TGTGCCAGCTCACTCGTGACACCACACTCTGGAAACACCATATATTTT.